This TCR beta chain was sequenced in a study of T cell repertoires in cytomegalovirus infection. Turning to the study itself: Public TCR beta signatures provided an indication of both CMV infection and a matching HLA type.

Comments on this clonotype: Its antigen is currently unknown.

Study results and limitations: It was HLA-C-restricted CMV-specific TCR beta clonotypes that dominated the response ex vivo.

Germline-derived CDR1 and CDR2 are LGHNT and FRNRAP. This CDR3 comprises 13 residues. Each CDR3 protein gets one entry after TCRdb re-called the reads with MiXCR. This sample yields some 920,000 distinct CDR3 sequences, of which approximately 31% are seen a single time; under 15% belongs to the top ten. The material sequenced was cultured CD8+ T cells from PBMCs, taken from culture after CMV antigen stimulation. The sequence was obtained from a human donor in good health (CMV status not recorded). Some clones in this sample may be carry-over from other donors' samples. The chain joins TRBV12-5 to TRBJ2-7; TRBD1 aligns across 11 bases. The DNA of the CDR3 is TGTGCCTCTGGTGGGACAGGGGGGAGGGAGCAGTACTTC. Its protein product is CASGGTGGREQYF.